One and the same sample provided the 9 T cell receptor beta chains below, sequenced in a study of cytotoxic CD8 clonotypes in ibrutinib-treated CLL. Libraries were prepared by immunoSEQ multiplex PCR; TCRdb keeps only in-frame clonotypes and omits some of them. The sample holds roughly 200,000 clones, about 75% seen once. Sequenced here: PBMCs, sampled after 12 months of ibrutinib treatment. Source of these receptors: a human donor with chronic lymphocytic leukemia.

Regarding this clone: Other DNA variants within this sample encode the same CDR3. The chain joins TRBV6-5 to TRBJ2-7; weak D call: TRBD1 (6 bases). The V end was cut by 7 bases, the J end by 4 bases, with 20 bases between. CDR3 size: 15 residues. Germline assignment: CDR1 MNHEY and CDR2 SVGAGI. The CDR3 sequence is CASTYQGTLSYEQYF. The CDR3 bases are TGTGCCAGCACCTACCAGGGGACCCTCTCGTACGAGCAGTACTTC.

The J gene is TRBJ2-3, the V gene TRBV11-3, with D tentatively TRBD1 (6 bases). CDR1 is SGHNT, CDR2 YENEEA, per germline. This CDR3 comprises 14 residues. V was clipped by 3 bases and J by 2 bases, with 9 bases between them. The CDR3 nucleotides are TGTGCCAGCAGCTTCAGGGGATACACAGATACGCAGTATTTT. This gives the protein CASSFRGYTDTQYF.

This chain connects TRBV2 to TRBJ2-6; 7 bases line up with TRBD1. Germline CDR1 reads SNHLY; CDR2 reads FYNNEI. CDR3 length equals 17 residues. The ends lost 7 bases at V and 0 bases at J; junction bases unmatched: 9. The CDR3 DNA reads TGTGCCAGCAAGGGGGACAGACTCTTCTCTGGGGCCAACGTCCTGACTTTC. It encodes CASKGDRLFSGANVLTF.

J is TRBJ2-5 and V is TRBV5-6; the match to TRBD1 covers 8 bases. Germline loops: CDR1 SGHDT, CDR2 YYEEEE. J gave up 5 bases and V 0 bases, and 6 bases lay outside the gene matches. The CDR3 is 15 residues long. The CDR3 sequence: CASSLVQGARETQYF. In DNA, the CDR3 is TGTGCCAGCAGCTTGGTCCAGGGGGCGAGGGAGACCCAGTACTTC.

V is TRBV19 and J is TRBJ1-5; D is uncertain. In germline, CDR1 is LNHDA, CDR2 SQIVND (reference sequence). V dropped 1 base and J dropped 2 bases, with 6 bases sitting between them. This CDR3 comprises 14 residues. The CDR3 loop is CASSIVEGNQPQHF. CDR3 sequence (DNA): TGTGCCAGTAGTATAGTGGAGGGCAATCAGCCCCAGCATTTT.

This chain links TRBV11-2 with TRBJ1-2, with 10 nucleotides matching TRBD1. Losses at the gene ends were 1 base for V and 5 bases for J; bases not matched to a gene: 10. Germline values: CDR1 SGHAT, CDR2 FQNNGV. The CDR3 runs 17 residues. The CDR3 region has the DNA TGTGCCAGCAGCTTAGGCACGGGGACAGGGGACCTATATGGCTACACCTTC. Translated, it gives CASSLGTGTGDLYGYTF.

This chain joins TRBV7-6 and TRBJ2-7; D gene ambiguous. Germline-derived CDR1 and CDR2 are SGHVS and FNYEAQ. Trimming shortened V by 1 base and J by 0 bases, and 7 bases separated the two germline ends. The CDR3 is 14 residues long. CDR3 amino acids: CASSLGLLSYEQYF. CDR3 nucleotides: TGTGCCAGCAGCTTAGGCCTCCTCTCCTACGAGCAGTACTTC.

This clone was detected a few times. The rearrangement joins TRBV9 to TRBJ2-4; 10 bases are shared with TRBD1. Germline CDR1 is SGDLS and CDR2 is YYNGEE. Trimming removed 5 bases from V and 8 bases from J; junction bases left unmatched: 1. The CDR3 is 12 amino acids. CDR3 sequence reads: CASRGQGDIQYF. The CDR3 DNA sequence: TGTGCCAGCAGAGGACAGGGGGACATTCAGTACTTC.

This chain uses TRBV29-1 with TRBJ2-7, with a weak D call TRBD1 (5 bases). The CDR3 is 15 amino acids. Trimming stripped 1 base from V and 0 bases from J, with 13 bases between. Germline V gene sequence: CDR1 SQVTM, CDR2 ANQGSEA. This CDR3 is CSVEGSGPSSYEQYF. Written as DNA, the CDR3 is TGCAGCGTTGAAGGTTCAGGGCCTAGCTCCTACGAGCAGTACTTC.